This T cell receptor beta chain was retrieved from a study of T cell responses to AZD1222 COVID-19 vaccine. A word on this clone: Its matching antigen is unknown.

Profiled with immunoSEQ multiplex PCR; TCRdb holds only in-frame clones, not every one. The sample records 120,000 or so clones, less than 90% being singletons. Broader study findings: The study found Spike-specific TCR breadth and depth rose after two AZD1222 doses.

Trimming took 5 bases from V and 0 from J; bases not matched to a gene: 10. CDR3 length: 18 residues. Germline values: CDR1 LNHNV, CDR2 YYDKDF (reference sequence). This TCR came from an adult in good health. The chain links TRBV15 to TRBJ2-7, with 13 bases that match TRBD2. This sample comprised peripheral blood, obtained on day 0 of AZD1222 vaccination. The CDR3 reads CATSAPGLAGSSSYEQYF. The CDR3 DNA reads TGTGCCACCAGCGCACCGGGACTAGCGGGATCAAGCTCCTACGAGCAGTACTTC.